The present TCR beta chain was sequenced within a study of OX40 agonist ivuxolimab in advanced cancers. Study background: Melanoma, hepatocellular carcinoma, head and neck or renal cell cancer occurred in dose-escalation patients. Among those treated, three patients had partial responses, one with hepatocellular carcinoma and two with cutaneous melanoma. Study-level findings and limits: At 0.1 to 3.0 mg/kg and by week 6, CD4+ and CD8+ T cells in the blood had expanded clonally.

With respect to this clone: What it binds is not known.

Trimming pared 2 bases from V and 3 bases from J, leaving 14 bases between. Germline assignment: CDR1 MNHEY and CDR2 SVGAGI. The length of the CDR3 is 15 residues. A history of autoimmune disease or systemic immunosuppression excluded patients. The protocol was immunoSEQ multiplex PCR, while the TCRdb copy is restricted to in-frame clones and leaves out a portion. The table has some 86,000 clones, 80% to 95% seen once. This specimen was CD4+ or CD8+ T cells sorted from blood, taken in a trial of the OX40 agonist ivuxolimab. The sequence was collected from an adult with an advanced solid tumor such as melanoma, head and neck, liver or kidney cancer. V is TRBV6-5 and J is TRBJ2-7, with unresolved D. CDR3 residues: CASSYTPKNNYEQYF. The CDR3 DNA reads as TGTGCCAGCAGTTACACTCCCAAAAACAACTACGAGCAGTACTTC.